The T cell receptor (beta chain) under discussion was sequenced for a study of shared clonotypes between healthy human individuals. The assay was carried out at the deep level. Profiled with immunoSEQ multiplex PCR; TCRdb holds only in-frame clones, not every one. The data show about 2.4 million clones, with 80% to 95% seen just once and 0.36% held by the top ten. V was clipped by 6 bases and J by 1 base; unmatched bases: 11. Germline V gene sequence: CDR1 SNHLY, CDR2 FYNNEI. The CDR3 spans 17 residues. Findings of the study overall: Shared clonotypes across all four donors exceeded non-shared ones in generation probability. Clonotypes that were shared across a handful of donors made up roughly 5% of naive CD4 clonotypes. In having few donors, the study represented limited genetic and exposure-history diversity.

This clone has just a few counts. The antigen is undetermined. This rearrangement joins TRBV2 to TRBJ1-5; 8 bases are a match to TRBD1. This receptor was obtained from a man aged 18 to 29 in good health. Some clones in this sample may be carry-over from other donors' samples. Sequenced sample: naive CD4+ T cells from PBMCs. Regarding subset: CD45RA+ positively selected. CDR3 DNA: TGTGCCAGCAGCCCTCCCCCAGGGGGCAGGAGCAATCAGCCCCAGCATTTT. This gives the protein CASSPPPGGRSNQPQHF.